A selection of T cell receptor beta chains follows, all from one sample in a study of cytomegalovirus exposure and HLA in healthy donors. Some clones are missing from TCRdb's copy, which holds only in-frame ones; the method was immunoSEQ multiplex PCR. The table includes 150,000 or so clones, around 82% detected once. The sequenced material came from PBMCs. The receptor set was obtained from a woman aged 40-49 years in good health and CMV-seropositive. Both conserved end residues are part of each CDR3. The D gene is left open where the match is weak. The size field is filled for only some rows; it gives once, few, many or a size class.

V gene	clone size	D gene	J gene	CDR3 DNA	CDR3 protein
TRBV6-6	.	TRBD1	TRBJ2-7	TGTGCCAGCAGTTACCCGGGACAGGGCTCCTACGAGCAGTACTTC	CASSYPGQGSYEQYF
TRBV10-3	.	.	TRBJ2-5	TGTGCCATCAGTGACTCCACTAGCCTCCAAGAGACCCAGTACTTC	CAISDSTSLQETQYF
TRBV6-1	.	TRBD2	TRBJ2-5	TGTGCCAGCATAGCGGGGGAATTTTCGGAGACCCAGTACTTC	CASIAGEFSETQYF
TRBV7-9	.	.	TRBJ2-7	TGTGCCAGCAGCCCCCCAGGGGAGTACGAGCAGTACTTC	CASSPPGEYEQYF
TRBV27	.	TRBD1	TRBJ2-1	TGTGCCAGCAGCCCTCAGGACAGGGCGGGATCCTACAATGAGCAGTTCTTC	CASSPQDRAGSYNEQFF
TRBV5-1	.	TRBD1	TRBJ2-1	TGCGCCAGCAGCTTGGGGGACAGGGGCCGAAATAATGAGCAGTTCTTC	CASSLGDRGRNNEQFF
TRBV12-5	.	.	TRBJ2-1	TGTGCTAGTGGTTTGGGGTTAGCCGAGCAGTTCTTC	CASGLGLAEQFF
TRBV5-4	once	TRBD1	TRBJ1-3	TGTGCCAGCAGTTTGAATTCGGGACAGGGAAACACCATATATTTT	CASSLNSGQGNTIYF
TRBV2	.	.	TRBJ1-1	TGTGCCAGCAGGCGGGACGGGGGAGCTTTCTTT	CASRRDGGAFF
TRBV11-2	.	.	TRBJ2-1	TGTGCCAGCAAAACAGGTTACAATGAGCAGTTCTTC	CASKTGYNEQFF
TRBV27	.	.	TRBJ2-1	TGTGCCAGCGGCCCGGGAGAGCAGTTCTTC	CASGPGEQFF
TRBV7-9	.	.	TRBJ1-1	TGTGCCAGCAGCTTCGGGATGAACACTGAAGCTTTCTTT	CASSFGMNTEAFF
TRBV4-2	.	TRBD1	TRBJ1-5	TGTGCCAGCAGCCAATTGGACAGGAACAGAAATCAGCCCCAGCATTTT	CASSQLDRNRNQPQHF
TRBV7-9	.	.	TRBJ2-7	TGTGCCAGCAGCCGGCGGGATACCTACGAGCAGTACTTC	CASSRRDTYEQYF
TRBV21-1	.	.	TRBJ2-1	TGTGCCAGCAGCAATTACACCGGGACTAGAAGCTACAATGAGCAGTTCTTC	CASSNYTGTRSYNEQFF
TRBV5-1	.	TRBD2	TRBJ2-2	TGCGCCAGCAGCTTGTGGCGGGAGTCTGGCGGGGAGCTGTTTTTT	CASSLWRESGGELFF
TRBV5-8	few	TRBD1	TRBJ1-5	TGTGCCAGCAGCTGGCTAGACAGGGGTAATCAGCCCCAGCATTTT	CASSWLDRGNQPQHF
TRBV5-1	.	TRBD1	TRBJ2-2	TGCGCCAGCTCCCCAGGGGGTTCCACCGGGGAGCTGTTTTTT	CASSPGGSTGELFF
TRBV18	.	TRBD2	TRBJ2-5	TGTGCCAGCTCACGAGGTAGCGGGCCGACAGAGACCCAGTACTTC	CASSRGSGPTETQYF
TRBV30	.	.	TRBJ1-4	TGTGCCTCTGCCAGGCCGGGGAATGAAAAACTGTTTTTT	CASARPGNEKLFF
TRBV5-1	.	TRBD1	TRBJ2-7	TGCGCCAGCAGCCTGGCCAGGGGACAGGGGGCGCACGAGCAGTACTTC	CASSLARGQGAHEQYF
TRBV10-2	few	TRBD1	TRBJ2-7	TGCGCCAGCAACCCCAGGGGGAATTTTAGGGAGCAGTACTTC	CASNPRGNFREQYF
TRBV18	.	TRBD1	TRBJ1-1	TGTGCCAGCTCTCGAGACAGGGGGCGGAACACTGAAGCTTTCTTT	CASSRDRGRNTEAFF
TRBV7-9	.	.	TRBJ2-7	TGTGCCAGCAGCATAGACAGCTACGAGCAGTACTTC	CASSIDSYEQYF
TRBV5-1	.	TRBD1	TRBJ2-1	TGCGCCAGCAGCTTGACCGGGACAGGGTATGTCGATGAGCAGTTCTTC	CASSLTGTGYVDEQFF
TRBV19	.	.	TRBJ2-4	TGTGCCAGTAGAGATCTAGGGGGTGAGACCAAAAACATTCAGTACTTC	CASRDLGGETKNIQYF
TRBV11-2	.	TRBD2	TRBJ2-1	TGTGCCAGCAGCCTACACCAGGGACTAGCGGGAGGTGAGCAGTTCTTC	CASSLHQGLAGGEQFF
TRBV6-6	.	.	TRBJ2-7	TGTGCCAGCGGTGTCTACGAGCAGTACTTC	CASGVYEQYF
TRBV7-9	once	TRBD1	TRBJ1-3	TGTGCCAGCAGCCAAATGGCACAGGACAGGGGTTGGTCTGGAAACACCATATATTTT	CASSQMAQDRGWSGNTIYF
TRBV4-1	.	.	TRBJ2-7	TGCGCCAGCAGCCAAGACAGGGCCCTCTCCTACGAGCAGTACTTC	CASSQDRALSYEQYF
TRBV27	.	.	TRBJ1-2	TGTGCCAGCAGTTTAGGTCCTTGGTCCCAGAACTATGGCTACACCTTC	CASSLGPWSQNYGYTF
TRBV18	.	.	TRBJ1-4	TGTGCCAGCTCACGGGGAAAGGGGCCGAATGAAAAACTGTTTTTT	CASSRGKGPNEKLFF
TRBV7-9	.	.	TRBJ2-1	TGTGCCAGCACCCGCGGGTCCAGGAATGAGCAGTTCTTC	CASTRGSRNEQFF
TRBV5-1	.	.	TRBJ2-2	TGCGCCAGCAGCTCAGGGAGGGGGGCAACGAACACCGGGGAGCTGTTTTTT	CASSSGRGATNTGELFF
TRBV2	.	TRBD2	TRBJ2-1	TGTGCCAGCAGTGAGAGCGGGAGGGGGAATGAGCAGTTCTTC	CASSESGRGNEQFF
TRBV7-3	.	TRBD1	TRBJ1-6	TGTGCCAGCAGCCCTGGACAGGGGACCGTTTCACCCCTCCACTTT	CASSPGQGTVSPLHF
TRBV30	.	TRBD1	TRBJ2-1	TGTGCCTGGAGTGAAGGGGGCATCGGCAATGAGCAGTTCTTC	CAWSEGGIGNEQFF
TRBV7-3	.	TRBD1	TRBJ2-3	TGTGCCAGCAGCAAAGACAGGGCAGATACGCAGTATTTT	CASSKDRADTQYF
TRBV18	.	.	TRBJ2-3	TGTGCCAGCTCACCGCCAACAACAGATACGCAGTATTTT	CASSPPTTDTQYF
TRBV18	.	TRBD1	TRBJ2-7	TGTGCCAGCTCACCGACGGACAGGGTTGATACCTACGAGCAGTACTTC	CASSPTDRVDTYEQYF
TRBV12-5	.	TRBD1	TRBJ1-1	TGTGCTAGTGGTTTGGGGGACAGGTTGAACACTGAAGCTTTCTTT	CASGLGDRLNTEAFF
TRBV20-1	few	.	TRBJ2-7	TGCAGTGGCGTTTCTTCCTACGAGCAGTACTTC	CSGVSSYEQYF
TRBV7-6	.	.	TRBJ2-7	TGTGCCAGCAGCTTAGCCGGAGGAGGGGCTGGGGGAGGAATACACGAGCAGTACTTC	CASSLAGGGAGGGIHEQYF
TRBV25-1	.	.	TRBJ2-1	TGTGCCAGCAGTGACCGGGTAGGGGCCGCCTACAATGAGCAGTTCTTC	CASSDRVGAAYNEQFF
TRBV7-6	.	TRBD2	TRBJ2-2	TGTGCCAGCAGCTCGGCGGGAGTAGCCGGGGAGCTGTTTTTT	CASSSAGVAGELFF
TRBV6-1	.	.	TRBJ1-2	TGTGCCAGCAGTGAAGGACAGGCGAACTATGGCTACACCTTC	CASSEGQANYGYTF
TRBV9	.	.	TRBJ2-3	TGTGCCAGCAGCCCCCGCGTTCAGGGGTCGGATACGCAGTATTTT	CASSPRVQGSDTQYF
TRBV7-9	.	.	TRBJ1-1	TGTGCCAGCAGCTTAATGGCAGGGGAGAACACTGAAGCTTTCTTT	CASSLMAGENTEAFF
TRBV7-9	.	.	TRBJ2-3	TGTGCCAGCAGTGATAGACTGTCTAGCACAGATACGCAGTATTTT	CASSDRLSSTDTQYF
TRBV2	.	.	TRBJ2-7	TGTGCCAGCAGGGCTCTGGCCCTAGGGGACGAGCAGTACTTC	CASRALALGDEQYF